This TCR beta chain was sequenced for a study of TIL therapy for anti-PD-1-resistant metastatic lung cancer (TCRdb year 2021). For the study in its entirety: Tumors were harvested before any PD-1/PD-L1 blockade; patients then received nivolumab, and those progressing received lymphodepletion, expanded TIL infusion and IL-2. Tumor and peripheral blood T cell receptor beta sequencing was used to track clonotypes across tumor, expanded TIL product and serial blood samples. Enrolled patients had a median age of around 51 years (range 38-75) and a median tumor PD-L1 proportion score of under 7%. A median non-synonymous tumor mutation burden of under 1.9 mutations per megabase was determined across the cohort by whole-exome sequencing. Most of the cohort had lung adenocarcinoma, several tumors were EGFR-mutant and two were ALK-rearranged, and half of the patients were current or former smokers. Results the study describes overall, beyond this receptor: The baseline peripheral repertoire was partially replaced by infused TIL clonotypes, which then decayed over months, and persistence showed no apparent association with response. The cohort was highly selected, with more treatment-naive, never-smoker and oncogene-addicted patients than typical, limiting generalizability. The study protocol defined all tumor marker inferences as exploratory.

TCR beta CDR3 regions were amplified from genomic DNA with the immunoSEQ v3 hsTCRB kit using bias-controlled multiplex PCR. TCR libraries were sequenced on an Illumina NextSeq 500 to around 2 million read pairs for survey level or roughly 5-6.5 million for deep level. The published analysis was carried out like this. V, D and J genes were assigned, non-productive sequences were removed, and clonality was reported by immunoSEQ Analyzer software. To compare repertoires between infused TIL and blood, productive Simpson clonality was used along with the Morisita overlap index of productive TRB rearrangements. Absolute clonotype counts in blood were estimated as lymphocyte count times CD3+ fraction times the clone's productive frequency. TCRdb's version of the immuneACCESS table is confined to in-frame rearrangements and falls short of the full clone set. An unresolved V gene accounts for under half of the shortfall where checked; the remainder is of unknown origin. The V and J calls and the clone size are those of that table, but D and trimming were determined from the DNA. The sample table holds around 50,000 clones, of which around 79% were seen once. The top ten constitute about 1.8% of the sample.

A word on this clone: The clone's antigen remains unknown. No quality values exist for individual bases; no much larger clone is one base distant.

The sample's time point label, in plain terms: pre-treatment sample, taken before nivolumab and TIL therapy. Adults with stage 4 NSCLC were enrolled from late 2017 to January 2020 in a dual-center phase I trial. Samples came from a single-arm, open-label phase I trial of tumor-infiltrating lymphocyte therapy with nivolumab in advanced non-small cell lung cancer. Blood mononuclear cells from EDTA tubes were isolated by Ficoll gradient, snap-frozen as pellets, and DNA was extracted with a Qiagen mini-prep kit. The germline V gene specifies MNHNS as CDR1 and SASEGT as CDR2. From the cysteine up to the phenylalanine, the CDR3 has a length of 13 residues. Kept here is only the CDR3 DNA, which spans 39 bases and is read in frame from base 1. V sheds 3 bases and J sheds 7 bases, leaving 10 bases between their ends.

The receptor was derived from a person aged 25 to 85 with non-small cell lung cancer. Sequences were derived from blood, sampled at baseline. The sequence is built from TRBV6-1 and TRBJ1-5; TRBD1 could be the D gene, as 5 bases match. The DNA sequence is TGTGCCAGCAGTGATCTGGGGGACCAGCCCCAGCATTTT. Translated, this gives CASSDLGDQPQHF.